This TCR beta chain was identified during a study of T cell repertoires in cytomegalovirus infection. Background on the study: Public TCR beta signatures indicated both CMV infection and matching HLA type. General study findings and limits: The ex vivo response was dominated by HLA-C-restricted CMV-specific TCR beta clonotypes.

A word on this clonotype: The antigen is unknown.

A single record per CDR3 protein comes from TCRdb applying MiXCR to the reads. The table has 340,000 or so distinct CDR3 sequences, around 25% seen once. CDR1 is SGHTA, CDR2 FQGNSA, per germline. The V and J ends lost 2 bases and 6 bases respectively, with 11 bases between them. CDR3 length equals 14 residues. The receptor was derived from a human donor in good health (CMV status not recorded). Some clones in this sample may be carry-over from other donors' samples. V usage is TRBV7-2 and J usage is TRBJ2-1; D possibly corresponds to TRBD2 (6 bases). Source: cultured PBMCs, taken from culture after CMV antigen stimulation. The chain's CDR3 is CASSLRGALNEQFF. CDR3 DNA sequence: TGTGCCAGCAGCTTACGCGGGGCACTCAATGAGCAGTTCTTC.